The present T cell receptor beta chain was sequenced within a study of CD8+ T cells in alopecia areata. As for this clone: The antigen is not known.

Study results and caveats: Clarity of TCR sharing across patients fell short of that in mice, possibly HLA-related. Normal scalp had lower clonality than lesional scalp, with alopecia totalis/universalis lesions showing this most strongly.

Alopecia areata patients provided lesional scalp punch biopsies and peripheral blood, both collected for the study. Investigators sorted PBMCs to obtain both CD4+ and CD8+ T cells. Germline CDR1 reads LGHNA; CDR2 reads YSLEER. The length of the CDR3 is 18 residues. Trimming shortened V by 0 bases and J by 1 base, and 16 bases separated the two germline ends. Following extraction, RNA underwent reverse transcription to cDNA, which served as the sequencing template. The assay was immunoSEQ multiplex PCR, and TCRdb's table has in-frame clones only and misses some. In the table there are approximately 150,000 clones, 40% to 55% of which are singletons.

The input for sequencing was CD4+ T cells sorted from blood, taken at week 0. This chain connects TRBV4-3 to TRBJ2-4, with D possibly TRBD2 on 6 matching bases. The sequence derives from a human donor with alopecia areata. The CDR3 loop reads CASSQDIGDWTAKNIQYF. The CDR3 bases are TGCGCCAGCAGCCAAGATATAGGGGACTGGACTGCCAAAAACATTCAGTACTTC.